The 17 T cell receptor beta chains in this list originate from one sample, sequenced in a study of STAT5B mutations in CD4+ large granular lymphocyte leukemia. Some clones are missing from TCRdb's copy, which holds only in-frame ones; the method was immunoSEQ multiplex PCR. The sample lists 7,000 to 9,500 clones, around nine tenths occurring once. The sample was PBMCs. The receptor set was obtained from a woman aged 70-85 years with CD4+ T-cell large granular lymphocyte leukemia.

The V gene is TRBV2, the J gene TRBJ2-3, with D possibly matching TRBD2 (6 bases). The CDR3 sequence is 13 residues long. Germline-derived CDR1 and CDR2 are SNHLY and FYNNEI. Trimming left V 2 bases short and J 6 bases short, with 9 bases between. The CDR3 region has the DNA TGTGCCAGCAGTGAAAGGACTACCGATACGCAGTATTTT. Translated, it gives CASSERTTDTQYF.

The chain couples TRBV7-2 to TRBJ2-7; D is possibly TRBD1 (5 bases). The germline V and J ends were trimmed by 0 bases and 4 bases, with 13 bases remaining between them. Germline V gene lookup returns CDR1 SGHTA and CDR2 FQGNSA. This CDR3 contains 15 residues. The CDR3 DNA sequence: TGTGCCAGCAGCTTAGCCTGGGGCAGGCAATACGAGCAGTACTTC. Translating gives CASSLAWGRQYEQYF.

The rearrangement uses TRBV7-2 and TRBJ1-2; 8 positions match TRBD1. Per germline, CDR1 SGHTA and CDR2 FQGNSA. V trimming: 5 bases; J trimming: 8 bases; junction bases outside the gene matches: 7. The CDR3 has 13 residues. CDR3 region: CASSTDRVDGYTF. The CDR3 DNA sequence: TGTGCCAGCAGCACGGACAGGGTGGACGGCTACACCTTC.

The J gene is TRBJ2-5, the V gene TRBV5-1; no clear D. V lost 4 bases to trimming and J lost 2 bases, with 12 bases between them. In germline, CDR1 is SGHRS, CDR2 YFSETQ. The CDR3 is 14 residues long. The CDR3 loop reads CASSLPYPQETQYF. The CDR3 region has the DNA TGCGCCAGCAGCCTCCCCTATCCTCAAGAGACCCAGTACTTC.

This sequence joins TRBV19 and TRBJ2-3, with D uncertain. From germline, CDR1 is LNHDA and CDR2 SQIVND (reference sequence). V lost 4 bases, J lost 6 bases, and 14 bases lay in between. CDR3 size: 14 residues. The chain's CDR3 is CASSKVGDGDTQYF. CDR3 DNA: TGTGCCAGTAGTAAAGTCGGCGATGGGGATACGCAGTATTTT.

The table lists this clone with a few counts. The chain recombines TRBV7-2 with TRBJ2-7; D uncertain. Trimming took off 4 bases at V and 6 bases at J, with 10 bases between the two ends. The CDR3 runs to 12 residues. Germline assignment: CDR1 SGHTA and CDR2 FQGNSA. CDR3 loop: CASSSYLFEQYF. As DNA, the CDR3 is TGTGCCAGCAGCTCCTACCTTTTCGAGCAGTACTTC.

V and J are TRBV6-5 and TRBJ2-7; D might be TRBD1 (5 bases). Between the trimmed V and J ends, which lost 0 bases and 2 bases, there was a span of 11 bases. The CDR3 is made up of 15 amino acids. Germline CDR1 and CDR2: MNHEY and SVGAGI. The CDR3 DNA sequence: TGTGCCAGCAGTTACTCGGCAGGGTTAACCTACGAGCAGTACTTC. Its translation: CASSYSAGLTYEQYF.

This rearrangement joins TRBV2 to TRBJ2-2; TRBD1 matches 10 bases. V gave up 9 bases and J gave up 6 bases; unmatched junction bases: 4. This CDR3 is built from 13 residues. In germline, CDR1 is SNHLY, CDR2 FYNNEI. The chain's CDR3 is CASRQGASGELFF. Written as DNA, the CDR3 is TGTGCCAGTCGACAGGGGGCGTCCGGGGAGCTGTTTTTT.

V gene TRBV11-1 combines with J gene TRBJ2-7, with 8 positions matching TRBD1. V shed 1 base, J shed 6 bases, and the junction held 5 bases outside the gene matches. This CDR3 has 14 residues. Germline CDR1 and CDR2: SGHAT and FQDESV (reference sequence). CDR3 DNA sequence: TGTGCCAGCAGCTTAGTACAGGGGGTCGGCGAGCAGTACTTC. This encodes CASSLVQGVGEQYF. Combining the CDR3 with reference TRBV11-1 and TRBJ2-7 gives the whole variable domain EAEVAQSPRYKITEKSQAVAFWCDPISGHATLYWYRQILGQGPELLVQFQDESVVDDSQLPKDRFSAERLKGVDSTLKIQPAELGDSAMYLCASSLVQGVGEQYFGPGTRLTVT.

This clone was recorded once. This rearrangement joins TRBV5-6 to TRBJ2-7, with 7 bases identical to TRBD1. Unmatched junction bases numbered 13, after V lost 4 bases and J lost 3 bases. This CDR3 is built from 16 residues. Germline values: CDR1 SGHDT, CDR2 YYEEEE. In nucleotides, the CDR3 is TGTGCCAGCAGCACCCCAGTAAGGGGGCGTTACTACGAGCAGTACTTC. Translation: CASSTPVRGRYYEQYF.

This chain connects TRBV6-6 to TRBJ2-7; 11 nucleotides align to TRBD1. CDR1 MNHNY and CDR2 SVGAGI come from the germline V gene (reference sequence). CDR3 length: 15 amino acids. The V segment lost 0 bases and the J segment 2 bases; nucleotides outside the gene matches: 0. CDR3 in amino acids: CASSYSGQGAYEQYF. The CDR3 DNA reads TGTGCCAGCAGTTACTCGGGACAGGGGGCCTACGAGCAGTACTTC.

The rearrangement links TRBV7-2 to TRBJ2-6, with D possibly being TRBD1 or TRBD2 (5 bases each). Per the germline V gene, CDR1 is SGHTA and CDR2 is FQGNSA. V was pared by 6 bases and J by 0 bases, with 12 bases between. The length of the CDR3 is 16 residues. The CDR3 sequence is CASSLRGTSGANVLTF. The CDR3 DNA follows: TGTGCCAGCAGTTTACGGGGCACCTCTGGGGCCAACGTCCTGACTTTC. The full variable domain, completed using reference TRBV7-2 and TRBJ2-6, is GAGVSQSPSNKVTEKGKDVELRCDPISGHTALYWYRQSLGQGLEFLIYFQGNSAPDKSGLPSDRFSAERTGGSVSTLTIQRTQQEDSAVYLCASSLRGTSGANVLTFGAGSRLTVL.

A single count supports this clone. The CDR3 DNA follows: TGTGCCTGGAAGTCCGAGCGGGGGTCCTACGAGCAGTACTTC. Encoded protein: CAWKSERGSYEQYF. The chain links TRBV30 to TRBJ2-7, with 8 bases lining up with TRBD2. Per the germline V gene, CDR1 is GTSNPN and CDR2 is SVGIG (reference sequence). The CDR3 extends over 14 amino acids. The V segment lost 4 bases and the J segment 1 base; nucleotides outside the gene matches: 6.

This chain uses TRBV7-9 with TRBJ1-5; D might be TRBD1 (6 bases). Trimming removed 5 bases at V and 4 bases at J, with 12 bases between. The CDR3 runs to 14 residues. Germline lookup yields CDR1 SEHNR and CDR2 FQNEAQ (reference sequence). In DNA, the CDR3 is TGTGCCAGCAGCGGGGACACCTCGAATCAGCCCCAGCATTTT. This translates into CASSGDTSNQPQHF.

V usage is TRBV4-3 and J usage is TRBJ2-7; 7 bases map to TRBD1. Germline CDR1 LGHNA, CDR2 YSLEER. This CDR3 region has 15 residues. V shed 0 bases and J 6 bases; nucleotides not matched to a gene: 8. The CDR3 coding sequence is TGCGCCAGCAGCCAAGAGAGAGGGGGCGGGTCCGAGCAGTACTTC. Amino acid sequence: CASSQERGGGSEQYF.

This chain connects TRBV10-1 to TRBJ2-7; D call uncertain. CDR3 size: 12 residues. Germline V gives CDR1 WNHNN, CDR2 SYGVQD (reference sequence). Trimming removed 11 bases from V and 0 bases from J, with 11 bases in between. CDR3 sequence reads: CAGNQSSYEQYF. In nucleotides, the CDR3 is TGCGCCGGCAATCAGAGCTCCTACGAGCAGTACTTC.

The chain couples TRBV11-3 to TRBJ1-4; D gene ambiguous. The CDR3 runs 13 residues. Trimming took off 4 bases at V and 8 bases at J, with 11 bases between the two ends. The germline V gene has CDR1 SGHNT and CDR2 YENEEA. DNA for the CDR3: TGTGCCAGCAGCTGGCGGTTTGGGGAAAAACTGTTTTTT. This encodes CASSWRFGEKLFF. Supplemented by reference TRBV11-3 and TRBJ1-4, the full variable domain reads EAGVVQSPRYKIIEKKQPVAFWCNPISGHNTLYWYLQNLGQGPELLIRYENEEAVDDSQLPKDRFSAERLKGVDSTLKIQPAELGDSAVYLCASSWRFGEKLFFGSGTQLSVL.